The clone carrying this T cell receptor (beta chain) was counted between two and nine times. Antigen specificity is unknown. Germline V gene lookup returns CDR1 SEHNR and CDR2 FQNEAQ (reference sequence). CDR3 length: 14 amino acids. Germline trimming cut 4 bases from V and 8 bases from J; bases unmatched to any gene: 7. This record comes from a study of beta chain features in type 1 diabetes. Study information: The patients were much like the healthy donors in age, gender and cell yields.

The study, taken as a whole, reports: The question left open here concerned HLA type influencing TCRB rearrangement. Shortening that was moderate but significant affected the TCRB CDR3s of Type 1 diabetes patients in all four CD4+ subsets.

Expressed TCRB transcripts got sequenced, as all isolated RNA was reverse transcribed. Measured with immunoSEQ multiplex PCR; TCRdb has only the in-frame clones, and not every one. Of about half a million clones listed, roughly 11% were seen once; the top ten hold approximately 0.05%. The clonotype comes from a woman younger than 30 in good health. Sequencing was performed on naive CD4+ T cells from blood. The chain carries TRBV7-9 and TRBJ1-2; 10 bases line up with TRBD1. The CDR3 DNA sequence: TGTGCCAGCAGCTCGGGACAGGGGAGTAAAGGCTACACCTTC. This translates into CASSSGQGSKGYTF.